The rows below give T cell receptor beta chains drawn from one sample of a study of T cells in localized non-small cell lung cancer. Some clones are missing from TCRdb's copy, which holds only in-frame ones; the method was immunoSEQ multiplex PCR. The data show 70,000 to 95,000 clones, with approximately 91% seen just once and 4.1% held by the top ten. Sample: PBMCs, taken before any cancer treatment. All receptors come from a woman aged 40 to 75 with stage II squamous cell lung carcinoma. CDR3s leave out the opening cysteine and the closing phenylalanine or tryptophan. Each record gives: V gene, CDR3 protein.

v_call: TRBV11-2; cdr3_aa: ASSLTGTGATDTQY
v_call: TRBV5-6; cdr3_aa: ASSLGLAGGPDTQY
v_call: TRBV6-1; cdr3_aa: ASDEVGQPQH
v_call: TRBV27; cdr3_aa: ASRGWGQNYGYT
v_call: TRBV5-4; cdr3_aa: ASSLSPDYGYT
v_call: TRBV5-6; cdr3_aa: ASSLEVRADLQETQY
v_call: TRBV25-1; cdr3_aa: ASSEGLSFNGYT
v_call: TRBV5-1; cdr3_aa: ASSLDGTYNQPQH
v_call: TRBV2; cdr3_aa: ASRLEHEQY
v_call: TRBV29-1; cdr3_aa: SVESSSAGNEQY
v_call: TRBV2; cdr3_aa: ASSKGQGTSYEQY
v_call: TRBV6-4; cdr3_aa: ASRSTSGGANTGELF
v_call: TRBV29-1; cdr3_aa: SVSLQYNEQF
v_call: TRBV5-1; cdr3_aa: ASSLESPAGELF
v_call: TRBV6-1; cdr3_aa: ASRLLAGGRNEQF
v_call: TRBV11-2; cdr3_aa: ASSALRGRETQY
v_call: TRBV5-1; cdr3_aa: ASGTGGGYT
v_call: TRBV2; cdr3_aa: ASREGAEGTEAF
v_call: TRBV18; cdr3_aa: ASSRRDRGTGELF
v_call: TRBV19; cdr3_aa: ASSIDRGVNEKLF
v_call: TRBV15; cdr3_aa: ATSTGSNYEQY
v_call: TRBV7-6; cdr3_aa: ASSWTSSEQF
v_call: TRBV10-3; cdr3_aa: AISGTGDSNQPQH
v_call: TRBV6-5; cdr3_aa: ASSYSWGTNEKLF
v_call: TRBV6-1; cdr3_aa: ASSEAAQDYEQY
v_call: TRBV6-1; cdr3_aa: ASSIRQMNTEAF
v_call: TRBV27; cdr3_aa: ASTTPGGPGTDTQY
v_call: TRBV2; cdr3_aa: ASRGGGVYEQY
v_call: TRBV5-1; cdr3_aa: ASSWGGTGKTEAF
v_call: TRBV10-3; cdr3_aa: AISELGGMGYEQY
v_call: TRBV2; cdr3_aa: ASSTDRALGNIQY
v_call: TRBV2; cdr3_aa: ASHRGGSYNEQF
v_call: TRBV4-2; cdr3_aa: ASSQAGTGEQPQH
v_call: TRBV4-2; cdr3_aa: ASSPPPKGKGYTEAF